The TCR beta chain described here comes from a study of cytomegalovirus exposure and HLA in healthy donors. For the study at large: Earlier sequencing of some 180 million T cells yielded 100 million to 140 million unique TCR beta sequences. The study, taken as a whole, reports: In a later analysis, HLA-C alleles had the fewest associated TCRs, DRB1 alleles the most. Some V segments, including TRBV6-2 and TRBV6-3, were excluded as indistinguishable. Sequencing depth across donors, presence/absence analyses assumed, was roughly uniform.

Use of 60 Vbeta and 13 Jbeta primers characterized the PCR. TCRdb keeps only in-frame clones here, not all; method: immunoSEQ multiplex PCR. The sample contains 75,000 to 90,000 clones, roughly 77% of which appear only once. The length of the CDR3 is 15 residues. V shed 4 bases and J 6 bases; nucleotides not matched to a gene: 13. Germline V gene lookup returns CDR1 SGHKS and CDR2 YYEKEE (reference sequence). Remarks on this clone: What it binds is not known.

The sequenced material came from PBMCs. The V gene is TRBV5-5, the J gene TRBJ2-7; 7 nucleotides align to TRBD1. The clonotype originates from a man aged 60 to 75 in good health and CMV-seronegative. CDR3 amino acids: CASSPRTGRKGEQYF. CDR3 DNA sequence: TGTGCCAGCAGCCCACGGACAGGTCGCAAAGGCGAGCAGTACTTC.